These 25 T cell receptor beta chains were all obtained from the same sample, sequenced in a study of blood T cells in healthy people across ages. Using a J-beta primer mix together with a sample-barcoded 5' primer, a second PCR was run for about 7 to 12 cycles. MiXCR was run by TCRdb on the 5' RACE reads, yielding one entry per CDR3 protein. The table lists more than 900,000 distinct CDR3 sequences, just under 30% of them singletons. This same sample was also part of a study on T cells of mothers and their children.

Sequencing was performed on blood. The receptor set was obtained from a woman aged 40 to 55 in good health.

V and J are TRBV7-2 and TRBJ2-1; D might be TRBD1 or TRBD2, each matching 6 bases. There are 17 residues in the CDR3. The V and J ends lost 6 bases and 2 bases respectively, with 20 bases between them. Germline loops: CDR1 SGHTA, CDR2 FQGNSA. This CDR3 reads CASSRDPPGATYNEQFF. CDR3 in DNA: TGTGCCAGCAGTCGAGACCCTCCGGGGGCCACCTACAATGAGCAGTTCTTC.

This clonotype was detected only a few times. This chain's CDR3 is CASSQGGVGQETQYF. CDR3 coding DNA: TGTGCCAGCAGCCAGGGGGGGGTCGGGCAAGAGACCCAGTACTTC. The chain links TRBV7-3 to TRBJ2-5; D is possibly TRBD1 or TRBD2 (7 bases each). Per the germline V gene, CDR1 is SGHTA and CDR2 is FQGTGA. V lost 5 bases to trimming and J lost 2 bases, with 15 bases between them. The length of the CDR3 is 15 residues.

This clonotype was counted a few times. The chain joins TRBV4-3 to TRBJ1-3; tentatively, D is TRBD1 (5 bases). Germline V gene lookup returns CDR1 LGHNA and CDR2 YSLEER. Trimming removed 1 base from V and 2 bases from J, with 9 bases in between. The CDR3 extends over 15 amino acids. The CDR3 reads CASSQAPGAGNTIYF. CDR3 nucleotide sequence: TGCGCCAGCAGCCAAGCCCCGGGGGCTGGAAACACCATATATTTT.

The genes are TRBV7-2 and TRBJ1-2; TRBD1 matches at 8 bases. Per germline, CDR1 SGHTA and CDR2 FQGNSA. CDR3 length: 15 amino acids. Trimming took 6 bases from V and 0 from J; bases not matched to a gene: 6. Here the CDR3 DNA reads TGTGCCAGCAGACAGGGGGAAGTTTCTAACTATGGCTACACCTTC. It encodes CASRQGEVSNYGYTF.

In the case of this clonotype: This clone may be a read error of a much larger clone one base away. This chain joins TRBV9 and TRBJ2-1; D is possibly TRBD1 (7 bases). The CDR3 has 14 residues. Germline values: CDR1 SGDLS, CDR2 YYNGEE. The CDR3 bases are TGTGCCAGCAGCCCTGGAGGGACAGCCAATGAGCAGTCCTTC. This translates into CASSPGGTANEQSF.

Here the CDR3 DNA reads TGCAGTGCTCTCTTACTAGCGGGGGGACCGGGCACAGATACGCAGTATTTT. As protein: CSALLLAGGPGTDTQYF. This chain connects TRBV20-1 to TRBJ2-3, with 12 positions matching TRBD2. The CDR3 sequence is 17 residues long. Trimming cost V 5 bases and J 1 base; bases outside gene matches: 10. Germline V gene sequence: CDR1 DFQATT, CDR2 SNEGSKA (reference sequence).

The V and J genes are TRBV19 and TRBJ1-4, with 12 nucleotides matching TRBD1. The CDR3 contains 18 residues. Trimming removed 2 bases from V and 3 bases from J; junction bases left unmatched: 7. CDR1 and CDR2 (germline): LNHDA, SQIVND (reference sequence). As DNA, the CDR3 is TGTGCCAGTAGTATACATCGGGACAGGGGGCATGCTAATGAAAAACTGTTTTTT. Translation gives CASSIHRDRGHANEKLFF.

The CDR3 here is CASRGFGGEQFF. The CDR3 DNA reads TGTGCCAGCAGAGGATTCGGGGGGGAGCAGTTCTTC. This chain connects TRBV2 to TRBJ2-1; TRBD2 matches 7 bases. This CDR3 has 12 amino acids. Germline CDR1 SNHLY, CDR2 FYNNEI. The V and J ends lost 6 bases and 10 bases, in that order; junction bases with no gene match: 6.

This clonotype was counted a single time. This chain joins TRBV28 and TRBJ2-5; 10 nucleotides agree with TRBD1. The end of the DNA is better explained by TRBJ2-7, so the J call may be wrong. The CDR3 sequence is 17 residues long. Per the germline V gene, CDR1 is MDHEN and CDR2 is SYDVKM. The CDR3 here is CASSYGKLGQGLYEQYF. The CDR3 DNA reads TGTGCCAGCAGTTATGGAAAATTGGGACAGGGGTTGTACGAGCAGTACTTC.

V usage is TRBV14 and J usage is TRBJ2-7, with 10 bases aligning to TRBD1. The CDR3 runs to 14 residues. J lost 6 bases, V lost 4 bases, and 6 bases had no gene match. Germline V gene lookup returns CDR1 SGHDN and CDR2 FVKESK. The CDR3 nucleotides read TGTGCCAGCAGCCGGGGACAGGGGCTCGGCGAGCAGTACTTC. Protein: CASSRGQGLGEQYF. Variable domain in full (rest from reference TRBV14 and TRBJ2-7): EAGVTQFPSHSVIEKGQTVTLRCDPISGHDNLYWYRRVMGKEIKFLLHFVKESKQDESGMPNNRFLAERTGGTYSTLKVQPAELEDSGVYFCASSRGQGLGEQYFGPGTRLTVT.

This clonotype was observed a handful of times. The chain uses TRBV24-1 and TRBJ2-7; 10 nucleotides agree with TRBD1. The CDR3 sequence is 15 residues long. Germline lookup yields CDR1 KGHDR and CDR2 SFDVKD. With V trimmed by 4 bases and J by 6 bases, 8 bases remained unmatched. The CDR3 region is CATSERGTGDREQYF. The DNA for the CDR3 is TGTGCCACCAGTGAGCGCGGGACAGGGGATCGCGAGCAGTACTTC.

Many counts were recorded for this clonotype. V usage is TRBV28 and J usage is TRBJ1-2, with D possibly TRBD1 on 6 matching bases. The germline V gene has CDR1 MDHEN and CDR2 SYDVKM. V was shortened by 5 bases and J by 4 bases, with 14 bases between the two germline ends. The CDR3 loop spans 14 amino acids. The CDR3 coding sequence is TGTGCCAGCAGTGATGCCAGGGGCAGCTATGGCTACACCTTC. Translating gives CASSDARGSYGYTF.

The genes are TRBV19 and TRBJ2-2, with 7 nucleotides matching TRBD1. V shed 3 bases, J shed 4 bases, and the junction held 8 bases outside the gene matches. The CDR3 runs 16 residues. Germline-derived CDR1 and CDR2 are LNHDA and SQIVND (reference sequence). The CDR3 here is CASSIWGTASTGELFF. Here the CDR3 DNA reads TGTGCCAGTAGTATTTGGGGGACAGCGAGCACCGGGGAGCTGTTTTTT.

V is TRBV19 and J is TRBJ2-4; TRBD2 is a possible D gene (6 bases). Looked up from germline, CDR1 is LNHDA and CDR2 is SQIVND (reference sequence). The CDR3 is 15 residues long. The V end was cut by 5 bases, the J end by 6 bases, with 17 bases between. Here the CDR3 DNA reads TGTGCCAGTAGTGTAGTTGCGGAGGGCCTAAACATTCAGTACTTC. Its protein is CASSVVAEGLNIQYF. Looking up the rest from reference TRBV19 and TRBJ2-4 gives the full variable domain: DGGITQSPKYLFRKEGQNVTLSCEQNLNHDAMYWYRQDPGQGLRLIYYSQIVNDFQKGDIAEGYSVSREKKESFPLTVTSAQKNPTAFYLCASSVVAEGLNIQYFGAGTRLSVL.

This clonotype occurred many times. The V and J genes are TRBV20-1 and TRBJ1-4; weak D call: TRBD1 (5 bases). The CDR3 runs to 14 residues. The V gene lost 2 bases and the J gene lost 7 bases, with 14 bases spanning the gap. CDR1 and CDR2 (germline): DFQATT, SNEGSKA (reference sequence). The CDR3 DNA reads as TGCAGTGCTAGATTGAGGCAGGGAAGTGAAAAACTGTTTTTT. This encodes CSARLRQGSEKLFF.

V and J are TRBV9 and TRBJ2-2; D is unresolved. Germline V lookup: CDR1 SGDLS, CDR2 YYNGEE. The CDR3 consists of 12 residues. V was shortened by 5 bases and J by 1 base, with 3 bases between the two germline ends. CDR3 region: CASSVNTGELFF. DNA of the CDR3: TGTGCCAGCAGTGTGAACACCGGGGAGCTGTTTTTT.

This clonotype was found many times. The chain carries TRBV15 and TRBJ2-5; TRBD2 might be the D (6 bases). The CDR3 totals 16 residues. V was shortened by 3 bases and J by 6 bases, with 20 bases between the two germline ends. The germline gives CDR1 LNHNV, CDR2 YYDKDF (reference sequence). CDR3 in amino acids: CATSRRGAGLKKTQYF. CDR3 bases: TGTGCCACCAGCAGGAGAGGAGCGGGTTTGAAAAAGACCCAGTACTTC.

V is TRBV7-7 and J is TRBJ2-7; TRBD2 matches at 7 bases. Germline V gives CDR1 SSHAT, CDR2 FNYEAQ (reference sequence). The CDR3 has 13 amino acids. The CDR3 region is CAGEIGGTYEQYF. For the CDR3, the DNA is TGTGCTGGAGAAATCGGGGGGACCTACGAGCAGTACTTC.

As regards this clonotype: This may be a read error: a much more frequent sequence differs by one nucleotide. V and J are TRBV15 and TRBJ2-3; either TRBD1 or TRBD2 may fit D (6 bases each). CDR1 and CDR2 from the germline V gene are LNHNV and YYDKDF (reference sequence). The CDR3 sequence is 15 residues long. This CDR3 reads CAASNVGGATDTQYF. The CDR3 DNA is TGTGCCGCCAGCAATGTGGGGGGCGCGACAGATACGCAGTATTTT.

This clonotype was counted between two and nine times. The chain carries TRBV7-2 and TRBJ2-3; TRBD2 agrees at 11 bases. With V trimmed by 1 base and J by 6 bases, 6 bases remained unmatched. The CDR3 spans 16 residues. The germline V gene has CDR1 SGHTA and CDR2 FQGNSA. CDR3 in DNA: TGTGCCAGCAGCTTAGTGGCTAGCGGGGGGACCGATACGCAGTATTTT. Protein sequence: CASSLVASGGTDTQYF. Full variable domain (remainder filled in from reference TRBV7-2 and TRBJ2-3): GAGVSQSPSNKVTEKGKDVELRCDPISGHTALYWYRQSLGQGLEFLIYFQGNSAPDKSGLPSDRFSAERTGGSVSTLTIQRTQQEDSAVYLCASSLVASGGTDTQYFGPGTRLTVL.

This clonotype was seen repeatedly, ten times or more. This chain uses TRBV7-2 with TRBJ2-7, with 8 bases matching TRBD2. The V gene's germline CDR1 is SGHTA and CDR2 FQGNSA. V lost 3 bases, J lost 2 bases, and 3 bases stayed unmatched. This CDR3 comprises 14 residues. CDR3 protein: CASSFTSGPYEQYF. DNA of the CDR3: TGTGCCAGCAGCTTCACTAGCGGACCCTACGAGCAGTACTTC.

Ten or more counts support this clonotype. The chain uses TRBV29-1 and TRBJ2-5; perhaps TRBD2 as D (5 bases). The V gene's germline CDR1 is SQVTM and CDR2 ANQGSEA. The CDR3 has 12 residues. V was cut by 2 bases and J by 7 bases, with 11 bases left in between. The CDR3 sequence is CSVERGSPTQYF. The CDR3 nucleotides are TGCAGCGTTGAACGGGGTAGCCCGACCCAGTACTTC. Based on the CDR3 plus reference TRBV29-1 and TRBJ2-5, the full variable domain is SAVISQKPSRDICQRGTSLTIQCQVDSQVTMMFWYRQQPGQSLTLIATANQGSEATYESGFVIDKFPISRPNLTFSTLTVSNMSPEDSSIYLCSVERGSPTQYFGPGTRLLVL.

This clonotype showed up many times. The chain uses TRBV29-1 and TRBJ2-7; possible D gene TRBD1, 5 bases. V was shortened by 1 base and J by 4 bases, with 11 bases between the two germline ends. The CDR3 has 13 residues. In germline, CDR1 is SQVTM, CDR2 ANQGSEA. In nucleotides, the CDR3 is TGCAGCGTTGAAGGGGGCCGTCTATACGAGCAGTACTTC. It is translated as CSVEGGRLYEQYF.

This clonotype was seen only a few times. The CDR3, as DNA: TGCGCCAGCAGCTTGGATCTGGGATGGAGCTATGGCTACACCTTC. Its translation: CASSLDLGWSYGYTF. The chain combines TRBV5-1 with TRBJ1-2; the D is unclear. The CDR3 sequence is 15 residues long. The germline V gene encodes CDR1 SGHRS and CDR2 YFSETQ. V gave up 0 bases and J gave up 4 bases, with 13 bases separating them.

The V call is TRBV28, the J call TRBJ2-1; D possibly matches TRBD1 or TRBD2 (7 bases each). CDR1 MDHEN and CDR2 SYDVKM come from the germline V gene. There are 15 residues in the CDR3. Deletions cut 7 bases from V and 14 bases from J, with 27 bases between. This chain's CDR3 is CASNPIDRAAGDEFF. Here the CDR3 DNA reads TGTGCCAGCAACCCAATAGACAGGGCCGCGGGGGACGAGTTCTTC.